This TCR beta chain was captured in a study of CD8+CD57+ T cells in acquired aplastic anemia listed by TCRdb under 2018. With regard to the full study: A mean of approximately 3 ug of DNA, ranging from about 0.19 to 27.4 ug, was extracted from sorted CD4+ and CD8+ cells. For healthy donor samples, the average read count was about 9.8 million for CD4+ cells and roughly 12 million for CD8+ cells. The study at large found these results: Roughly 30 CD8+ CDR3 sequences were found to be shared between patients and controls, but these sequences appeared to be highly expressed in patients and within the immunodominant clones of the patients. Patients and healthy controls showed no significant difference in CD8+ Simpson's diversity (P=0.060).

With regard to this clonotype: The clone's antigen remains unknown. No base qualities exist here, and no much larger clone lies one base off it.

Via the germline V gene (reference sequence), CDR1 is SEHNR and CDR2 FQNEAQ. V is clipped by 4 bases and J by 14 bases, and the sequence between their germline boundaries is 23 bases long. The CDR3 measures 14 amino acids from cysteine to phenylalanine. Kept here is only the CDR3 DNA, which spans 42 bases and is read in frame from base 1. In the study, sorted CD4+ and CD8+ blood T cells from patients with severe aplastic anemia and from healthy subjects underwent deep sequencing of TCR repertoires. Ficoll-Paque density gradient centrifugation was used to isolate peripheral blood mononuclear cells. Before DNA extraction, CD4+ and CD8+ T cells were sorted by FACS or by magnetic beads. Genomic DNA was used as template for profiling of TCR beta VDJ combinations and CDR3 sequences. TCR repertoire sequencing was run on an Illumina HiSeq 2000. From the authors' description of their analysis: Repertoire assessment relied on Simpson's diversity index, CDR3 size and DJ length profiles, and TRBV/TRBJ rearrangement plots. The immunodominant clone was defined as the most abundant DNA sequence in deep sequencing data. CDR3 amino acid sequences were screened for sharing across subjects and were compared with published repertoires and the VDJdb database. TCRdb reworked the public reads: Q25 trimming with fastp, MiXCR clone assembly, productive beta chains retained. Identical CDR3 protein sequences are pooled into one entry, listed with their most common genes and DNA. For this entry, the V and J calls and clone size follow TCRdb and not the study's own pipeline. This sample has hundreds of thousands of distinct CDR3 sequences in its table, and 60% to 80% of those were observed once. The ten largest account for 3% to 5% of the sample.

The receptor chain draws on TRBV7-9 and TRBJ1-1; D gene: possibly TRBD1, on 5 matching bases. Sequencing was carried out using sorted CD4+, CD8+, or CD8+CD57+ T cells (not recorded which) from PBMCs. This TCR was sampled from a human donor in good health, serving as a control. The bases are TGTGCCAGCAGCTCCGACACAGGTCGCACCTACGCCTTCTTT. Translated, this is CASSSDTGRTYAFF. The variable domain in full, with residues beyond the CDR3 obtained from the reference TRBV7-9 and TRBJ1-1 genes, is DTGVSQNPRHKITKRGQNVTFRCDPISEHNRLYWYRQTLGQGPEFLTYFQNEAQLEKSRLLSDRFSAERPKGSFSTLEIQRTEQGDSAMYLCASSSDTGRTYAFFGQGTRLTVV.